The entry below gives a single T cell receptor beta chain sequence along with its context. The CDR3 consists of 13 residues. Trimming left V 2 bases short and J 5 bases short, with 9 bases between. CDR1 is MGHRA, CDR2 YSYEKL, per germline. This specimen belongs to a study of early T cells in non-severe SARS-CoV-2 infection. Overall study: Chains were not paired, and sequencing was done on bulk RNA from unsorted whole blood.

Each CDR3 protein gets one entry after TCRdb re-called the 5' RACE reads with MiXCR. The table records 60,000 to 75,000 distinct CDR3 sequences, about an eighth of them present only once. V gene TRBV4-1 combines with J gene TRBJ1-2, with D perhaps matching TRBD1 (5 bases). Here the sequenced sample was whole blood, taken at baseline. The sequence derives from an adult who was a healthcare worker with PCR-confirmed SARS-CoV-2 infection or an uninfected control (not recorded which). CDR3 nucleotide sequence: TGCGCCAGCAGCCAAACAGGATTTTATGGCTACACCTTC. Its protein product is CASSQTGFYGYTF.